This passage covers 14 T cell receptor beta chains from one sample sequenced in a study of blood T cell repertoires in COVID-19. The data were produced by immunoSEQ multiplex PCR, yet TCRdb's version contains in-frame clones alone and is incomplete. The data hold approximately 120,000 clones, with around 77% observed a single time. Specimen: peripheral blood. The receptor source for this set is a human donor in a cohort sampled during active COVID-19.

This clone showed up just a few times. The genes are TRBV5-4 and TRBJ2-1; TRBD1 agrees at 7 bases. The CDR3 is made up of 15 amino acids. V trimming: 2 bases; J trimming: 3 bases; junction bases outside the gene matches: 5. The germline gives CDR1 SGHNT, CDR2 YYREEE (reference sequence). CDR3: CASSFDGQVYNEQFF. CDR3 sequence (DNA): TGTGCCAGCAGCTTCGACGGACAGGTCTACAATGAGCAGTTCTTC.

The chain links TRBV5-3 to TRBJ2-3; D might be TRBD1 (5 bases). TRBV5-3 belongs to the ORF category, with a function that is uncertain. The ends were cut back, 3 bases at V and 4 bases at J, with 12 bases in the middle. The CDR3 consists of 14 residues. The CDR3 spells CARSWGQVSDTQYF. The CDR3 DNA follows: TGTGCCAGAAGCTGGGGCCAGGTTTCAGATACGCAGTATTTT.

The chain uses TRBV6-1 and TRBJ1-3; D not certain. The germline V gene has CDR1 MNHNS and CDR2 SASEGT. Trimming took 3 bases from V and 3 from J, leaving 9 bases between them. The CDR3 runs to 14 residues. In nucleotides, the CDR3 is TGTGCCAGCAGTGACAGCGGACTTGGAAACACCATATATTTT. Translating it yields CASSDSGLGNTIYF.

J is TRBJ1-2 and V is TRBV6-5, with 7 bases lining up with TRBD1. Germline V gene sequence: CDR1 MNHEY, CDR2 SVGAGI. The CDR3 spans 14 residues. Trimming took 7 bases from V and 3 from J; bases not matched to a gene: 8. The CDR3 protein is CASKGTARYYGYTF. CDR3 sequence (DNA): TGTGCCAGCAAGGGGACAGCTCGCTACTATGGCTACACCTTC.

CDR3 sequence: CSDNSYGYTF. DNA for the CDR3: TGCAGCGATAATTCCTATGGCTACACCTTC. The chain has TRBV29-1 and TRBJ1-2; D is ambiguous. Between the trimmed V and J ends, which lost 7 bases and 4 bases, there was a span of 7 bases. CDR3 length: 10 residues. Germline loops: CDR1 SQVTM, CDR2 ANQGSEA.

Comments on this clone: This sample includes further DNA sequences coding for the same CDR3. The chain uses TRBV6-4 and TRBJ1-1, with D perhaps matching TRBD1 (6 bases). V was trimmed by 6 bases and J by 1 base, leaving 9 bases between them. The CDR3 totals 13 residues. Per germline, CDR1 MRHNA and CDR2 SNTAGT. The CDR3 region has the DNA TGTGCCAGCAGAGGCAGGGGGAACACTGAAGCTTTCTTT. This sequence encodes CASRGRGNTEAFF.

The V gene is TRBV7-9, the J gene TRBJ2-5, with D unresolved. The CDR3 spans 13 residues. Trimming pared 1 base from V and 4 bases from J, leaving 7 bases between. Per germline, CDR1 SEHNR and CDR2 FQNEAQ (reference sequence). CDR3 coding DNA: TGTGCCAGCAGCTTAGATAACAGAGAGACCCAGTACTTC. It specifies CASSLDNRETQYF.

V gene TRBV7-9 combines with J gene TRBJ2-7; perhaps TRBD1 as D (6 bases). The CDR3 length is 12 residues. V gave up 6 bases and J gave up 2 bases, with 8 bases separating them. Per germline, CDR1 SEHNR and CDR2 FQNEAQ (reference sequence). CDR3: CASRQGTYEQYF. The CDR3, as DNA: TGTGCCAGCAGGCAGGGGACCTACGAGCAGTACTTC. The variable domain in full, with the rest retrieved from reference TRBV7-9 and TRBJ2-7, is DTGVSQNPRHKITKRGQNVTFRCDPISEHNRLYWYRQTLGQGPEFLTYFQNEAQLEKSRLLSDRFSAERPKGSFSTLEIQRTEQGDSAMYLCASRQGTYEQYFGPGTRLTVT.

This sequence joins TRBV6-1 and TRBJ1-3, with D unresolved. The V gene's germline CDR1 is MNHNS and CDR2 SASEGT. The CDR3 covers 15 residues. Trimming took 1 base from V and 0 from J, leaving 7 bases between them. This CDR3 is CASSEVGASGNTIYF. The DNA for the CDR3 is TGTGCCAGCAGTGAAGTCGGTGCCTCTGGAAACACCATATATTTT.

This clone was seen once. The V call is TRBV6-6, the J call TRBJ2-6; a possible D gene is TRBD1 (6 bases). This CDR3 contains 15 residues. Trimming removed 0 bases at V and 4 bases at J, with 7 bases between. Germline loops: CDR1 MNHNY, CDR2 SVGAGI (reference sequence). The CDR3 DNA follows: TGTGCCAGCAGTTACTCGGGGGCGGGGGCCAACGTCCTGACTTTC. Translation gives CASSYSGAGANVLTF.

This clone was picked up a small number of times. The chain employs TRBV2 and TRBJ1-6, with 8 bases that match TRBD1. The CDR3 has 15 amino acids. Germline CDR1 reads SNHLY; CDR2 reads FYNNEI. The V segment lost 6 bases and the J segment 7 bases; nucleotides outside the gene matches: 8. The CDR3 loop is CASSSSTGANSPLHF. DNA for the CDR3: TGTGCCAGCAGCAGCTCGACAGGGGCCAATTCACCCCTCCACTTT.

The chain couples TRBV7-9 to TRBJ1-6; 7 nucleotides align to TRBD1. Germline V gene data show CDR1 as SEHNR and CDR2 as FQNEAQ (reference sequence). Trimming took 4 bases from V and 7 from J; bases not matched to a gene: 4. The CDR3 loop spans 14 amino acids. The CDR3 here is CASSSRQGNSPLHF. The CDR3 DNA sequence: TGTGCCAGCAGCTCTCGACAGGGAAATTCACCCCTCCACTTT. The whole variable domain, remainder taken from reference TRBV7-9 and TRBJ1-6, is DTGVSQNPRHKITKRGQNVTFRCDPISEHNRLYWYRQTLGQGPEFLTYFQNEAQLEKSRLLSDRFSAERPKGSFSTLEIQRTEQGDSAMYLCASSSRQGNSPLHFGNGTRLTVT.

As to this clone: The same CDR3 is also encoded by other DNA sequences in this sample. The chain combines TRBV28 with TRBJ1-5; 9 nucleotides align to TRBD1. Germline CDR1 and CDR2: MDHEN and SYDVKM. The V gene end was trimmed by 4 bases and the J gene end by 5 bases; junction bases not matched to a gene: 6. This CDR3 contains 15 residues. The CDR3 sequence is CASSSSGTGYQPQHF. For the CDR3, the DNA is TGTGCCAGCAGTTCCTCGGGGACAGGGTATCAGCCCCAGCATTTT. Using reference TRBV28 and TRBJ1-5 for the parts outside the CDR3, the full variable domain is DVKVTQSSRYLVKRTGEKVFLECVQDMDHENMFWYRQDPGLGLRLIYFSYDVKMKEKGDIPEGYSVSREKKERFSLILESASTNQTSMYLCASSSSGTGYQPQHFGDGTRLSIL.

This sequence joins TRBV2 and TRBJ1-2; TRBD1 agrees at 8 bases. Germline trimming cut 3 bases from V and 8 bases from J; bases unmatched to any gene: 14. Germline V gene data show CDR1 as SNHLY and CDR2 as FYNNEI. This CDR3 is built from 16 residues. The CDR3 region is CASSEEGRGRGEGYTF. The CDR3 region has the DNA TGTGCCAGCAGTGAGGAGGGCAGGGGGCGAGGTGAGGGCTACACCTTC.